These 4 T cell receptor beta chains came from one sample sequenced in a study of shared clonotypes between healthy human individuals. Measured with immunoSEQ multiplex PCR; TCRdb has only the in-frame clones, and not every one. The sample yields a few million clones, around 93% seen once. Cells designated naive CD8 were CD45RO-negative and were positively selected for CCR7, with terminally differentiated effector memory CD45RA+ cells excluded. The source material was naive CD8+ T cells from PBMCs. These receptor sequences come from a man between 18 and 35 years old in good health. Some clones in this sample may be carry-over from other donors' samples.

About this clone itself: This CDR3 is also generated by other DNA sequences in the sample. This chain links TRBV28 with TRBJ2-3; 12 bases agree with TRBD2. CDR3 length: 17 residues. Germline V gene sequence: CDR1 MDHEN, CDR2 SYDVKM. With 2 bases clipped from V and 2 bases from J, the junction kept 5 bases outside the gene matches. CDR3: CASSLGLAGGLTDTQYF. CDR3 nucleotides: TGTGCCAGCAGTTTAGGGCTAGCGGGAGGGCTCACAGATACGCAGTATTTT. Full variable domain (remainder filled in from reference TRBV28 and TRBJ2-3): DVKVTQSSRYLVKRTGEKVFLECVQDMDHENMFWYRQDPGLGLRLIYFSYDVKMKEKGDIPEGYSVSREKKERFSLILESASTNQTSMYLCASSLGLAGGLTDTQYFGPGTRLTVL.

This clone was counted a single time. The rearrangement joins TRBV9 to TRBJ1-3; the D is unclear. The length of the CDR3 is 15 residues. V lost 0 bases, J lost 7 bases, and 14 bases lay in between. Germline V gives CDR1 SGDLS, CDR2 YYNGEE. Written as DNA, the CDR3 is TGTGCCAGCAGCGTAGACGGAAGTATTGGGAACACCATATATTTT. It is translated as CASSVDGSIGNTIYF.

The CDR3 sequence: CASSPRPGTGGVINEKLFF. CDR3 DNA sequence: TGTGCCAGCAGCCCACGCCCGGGGACAGGGGGCGTAATTAATGAAAAACTGTTTTTT. V and J are TRBV7-9 and TRBJ1-4; TRBD1 agrees at 12 bases. V shed 5 bases, J shed 4 bases, and the junction held 14 bases outside the gene matches. CDR1 SEHNR and CDR2 FQNEAQ come from the germline V gene (reference sequence). The CDR3 spans 19 residues.

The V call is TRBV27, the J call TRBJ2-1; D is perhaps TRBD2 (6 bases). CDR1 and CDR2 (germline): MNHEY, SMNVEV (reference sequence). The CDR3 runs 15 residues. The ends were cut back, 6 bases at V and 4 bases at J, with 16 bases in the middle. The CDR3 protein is CASRVGAEGYNEQFF. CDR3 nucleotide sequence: TGTGCCAGCAGAGTAGGCGCGGAGGGTTACAATGAGCAGTTCTTC.